A single sample is the source of the 27 T cell receptor beta chains below, sequenced in a study of low-dose radiotherapy and immunotherapy resistance in tumors. TRAV- and TRBV-specific primers, spanning alpha and beta chains, primed first-strand cDNA. A roughly 21-cycle PCR with a constant-region primer and V-primer adapter amplified TCRs. TCRdb used MiXCR to reprocess the reads, holding one entry per CDR3 protein. The sample yields nearly 95,000 distinct CDR3 sequences, 9.4% seen once. The time point is: before trial treatment. The starting material was PBMCs, obtained before treatment. The source is a male donor with prostate cancer.

This clonotype was seen at least ten times. V gene TRBV7-2 combines with J gene TRBJ2-1; 12 positions agree with TRBD2. The V and J ends lost 6 bases and 4 bases, in that order; junction bases with no gene match: 4. The CDR3 is 15 residues long. Germline values: CDR1 SGHTA, CDR2 FQGNSA. CDR3 sequence reads: CASSYGLAGYNEQFF. CDR3 sequence (DNA): TGTGCCAGCAGTTACGGACTAGCGGGATACAATGAGCAGTTCTTC.

The chain carries TRBV12-3 or TRBV12-4 and TRBJ2-7; 11 nucleotides agree with TRBD2. This CDR3 is 16 amino acids long. Trimming removed 5 bases from V and 6 bases from J; junction bases left unmatched: 12. DNA of the CDR3: TGTGCCAGCAGTGCCAGACTAGCGGGACAGGTAGGCGAGCAGTACTTC. Its translation: CASSARLAGQVGEQYF.

This clonotype came up many times. V is TRBV28 and J is TRBJ2-5, with 11 bases fitting TRBD2. The junction had 10 bases not matched to a gene; V was cut back by 2 bases and J by 5 bases. CDR1 and CDR2 from the germline V gene are MDHEN and SYDVKM. The CDR3 consists of 17 residues. CDR3 sequence: CASSLSKLAGVTETQYF. In DNA form, the CDR3 reads TGTGCCAGCAGTTTAAGTAAACTAGCGGGAGTTACGGAGACCCAGTACTTC.

This clonotype has at least ten counts. DNA for the CDR3: TGTGCCAGCAGACGACAGGGCAACGGTTCACCCCTCCACTTT. It translates to CASRRQGNGSPLHF. J is TRBJ1-6 and V is TRBV6-5; 7 bases fit TRBD1. CDR1 and CDR2 from the germline V gene are MNHEY and SVGAGI. CDR3 length: 14 residues. Trimming removed 6 bases from V and 9 bases from J; junction bases left unmatched: 8.

This clonotype was observed many times. The chain links TRBV19 to TRBJ2-7; D not certain. The length of the CDR3 is 15 residues. Trimming removed 5 bases from V and 0 bases from J, with 14 bases in between. Germline assignment: CDR1 LNHDA and CDR2 SQIVND (reference sequence). CDR3 in amino acids: CASSSGRASSYEQYF. The CDR3, as DNA: TGTGCCAGTAGTTCTGGACGGGCAAGCTCCTACGAGCAGTACTTC. Drawing the rest from reference TRBV19 and TRBJ2-7, the complete variable domain is DGGITQSPKYLFRKEGQNVTLSCEQNLNHDAMYWYRQDPGQGLRLIYYSQIVNDFQKGDIAEGYSVSREKKESFPLTVTSAQKNPTAFYLCASSSGRASSYEQYFGPGTRLTVT.

This clonotype was seen many times. The genes are TRBV11-2 and TRBJ2-2, with D perhaps being TRBD1 or TRBD2 (5 bases each). Trimming took off 4 bases at V and 5 bases at J, with 14 bases between the two ends. Germline V lookup: CDR1 SGHAT, CDR2 FQNNGV. CDR3 length equals 15 residues. CDR3 residues: CASSSRDRATGELFF. CDR3 DNA sequence: TGTGCCAGCAGCTCCAGGGACCGAGCTACCGGGGAGCTGTTTTTT.

The table lists this clonotype with many counts. The CDR3 region has the DNA TGTGCCAGCAGCAAAGCGCTACCGCCGTCACCCCTCCACTTT. Translated, it gives CASSKALPPSPLHF. The rearrangement uses TRBV21-1 and TRBJ1-6. TRBV21-1 is assigned pseudogene status. The CDR3 contains 14 residues.

There are a few counts of this clonotype. The V call is TRBV27, the J call TRBJ1-6; 8 bases match TRBD1. Germline assignment: CDR1 MNHEY and CDR2 SMNVEV (reference sequence). Trimming at V came to 0 bases and at J to 7 bases, leaving 5 bases not matched to a gene. This CDR3 has 16 amino acids. The chain's CDR3 is CASSLSGTGRNSPLHF. For the CDR3, the DNA is TGTGCCAGCAGTTTATCCGGGACAGGTCGGAATTCACCCCTCCACTTT.

In this sample, this clonotype turned up many times. V and J are TRBV6-6 and TRBJ2-3, with TRBD2 identical over 13 bases. Germline V gives CDR1 MNHNY, CDR2 SVGAGI (reference sequence). The CDR3 runs to 18 residues. With V trimmed by 6 bases and J by 1 base, 10 bases remained unmatched. The CDR3 DNA sequence: TGTGCCAGCAGAGGACCCGGGACTAGCGGGACCGGCACAGATACGCAGTATTTT. Translated: CASRGPGTSGTGTDTQYF.

This clonotype was seen repeatedly, ten times or more. The gene calls are TRBV20-1 and TRBJ2-5; D might be TRBD2 (6 bases). Germline V lookup: CDR1 DFQATT, CDR2 SNEGSKA (reference sequence). V lost 3 bases and J lost 3, with 11 bases in between. The CDR3 is made up of 13 amino acids. Written as DNA, the CDR3 is TGCAGTGCTAGTCCCGGAGGGAAAGAGACCCAGTACTTC. Residues: CSASPGGKETQYF.

The sample holds many counts of this clonotype. This sequence joins TRBV7-2 and TRBJ2-7, with 8 bases that match TRBD1. Germline loops: CDR1 SGHTA, CDR2 FQGNSA. This CDR3 has 16 amino acids. J lost 0 bases, V lost 3 bases, and 7 bases had no gene match. In DNA, the CDR3 is TGTGCCAGCAGCTTTTTCCGGACAGGGTACTCCTACGAGCAGTACTTC. Its translation: CASSFFRTGYSYEQYF.

This clonotype was seen repeatedly, ten times or more. The V gene is TRBV6-5, the J gene TRBJ1-6, with D tentatively TRBD1 (6 bases). The V gene's germline CDR1 is MNHEY and CDR2 SVGAGI. The length of the CDR3 is 13 residues. Trimming cost V 6 bases and J 13 bases, with 16 bases left between them. CDR3 in amino acids: CASRQGKTWPLHF. In DNA, the CDR3 is TGTGCCAGCAGACAGGGTAAAACTTGGCCCCTCCACTTT.

There are many counts of this clonotype. The chain couples TRBV6-5 to TRBJ1-4; D may be TRBD1 (5 bases). The germline V gene encodes CDR1 MNHEY and CDR2 SVGAGI. CDR3 length: 15 amino acids. Trimming took off 6 bases at V and 5 bases at J, with 16 bases between the two ends. Here the CDR3 DNA reads TGTGCCAGCAGACAATCGGGGGGACTGAATGAAAAACTGTTTTTT. Protein: CASRQSGGLNEKLFF.

The sample holds many counts of this clonotype. This chain joins TRBV7-2 and TRBJ1-1; no clear D. Trimming removed 5 bases at V and 1 base at J, with 14 bases between. CDR1 and CDR2 (germline): SGHTA, FQGNSA. The CDR3 sequence is 15 residues long. The DNA of the CDR3 is TGTGCCAGCAGCCGCGATGCGGTAGGGAACACTGAAGCTTTCTTT. This sequence encodes CASSRDAVGNTEAFF. Together with reference TRBV7-2 and TRBJ1-1, the CDR3 gives the full variable domain: GAGVSQSPSNKVTEKGKDVELRCDPISGHTALYWYRQSLGQGLEFLIYFQGNSAPDKSGLPSDRFSAERTGGSVSTLTIQRTQQEDSAVYLCASSRDAVGNTEAFFGQGTRLTVV.

This clonotype was seen many times. This chain links TRBV18 with TRBJ1-1; D is uncertain. Trimming removed 2 bases from V and 0 bases from J, with 7 bases in between. CDR1 and CDR2 (germline): KGHSH, LQKENI. The CDR3 consists of 14 residues. The DNA for the CDR3 is TGTGCCAGCTCACCAAAGGAGTTGAACACTGAAGCTTTCTTT. This codes for CASSPKELNTEAFF.

In this sample, this clonotype turned up many times. V is TRBV5-4 and J is TRBJ2-2; 9 bases are a match to TRBD1. The CDR3 covers 15 residues. In germline, CDR1 is SGHNT, CDR2 YYREEE (reference sequence). V was clipped by 3 bases and J by 6 bases; unmatched bases: 6. CDR3: CASSSDRGWAGELFF. Here the CDR3 DNA reads TGTGCCAGCAGCTCGGACAGGGGCTGGGCCGGGGAGCTGTTTTTT.

On this clonotype: With a far larger clone one base away, a read error is the likely cause. This chain uses TRBV7-9 with TRBJ2-7; tentatively, D is TRBD1 or TRBD2 (6 bases each). Germline assignment: CDR1 SEHNR and CDR2 FQNEAQ (reference sequence). The V end lost 6 bases, the J end lost 5 bases, and 20 bases lay between the germline ends. The CDR3 is made up of 15 amino acids. The CDR3 nucleotides are TGTGCCAGCAGTAAAAGCTGGGGGGCGGACCACGAGCAGTACTTC. Its translation is CASSKSWGADHEQYF. Together with reference TRBV7-9 and TRBJ2-7, the CDR3 gives the full variable domain: DTGVSQNPRHKITKRGQNVTFRCDPISEHNRLYWYRQTLGQGPEFLTYFQNEAQLEKSRLLSDRFSAERPKGSFSTLEIQRTEQGDSAMYLCASSKSWGADHEQYFGPGTRLTVT.

In this sample, this clonotype turned up many times. The chain couples TRBV29-1 to TRBJ1-2, with D perhaps matching TRBD1 (6 bases). The CDR3 runs 13 residues. Germline values: CDR1 SQVTM, CDR2 ANQGSEA. V dropped 4 bases and J dropped 0 bases, with 9 bases sitting between them. The CDR3 sequence is CSVGQVSNYGYTF. The DNA of the CDR3 is TGCAGCGTTGGACAGGTTTCTAACTATGGCTACACCTTC.

At least ten counts were recorded for this clonotype. The chain joins TRBV28 to TRBJ2-1; TRBD1 agrees at 8 bases. Unmatched junction bases numbered 5, after V lost 6 bases and J lost 7 bases. CDR1 is MDHEN and CDR2 is SYDVKM in the germline V gene. This CDR3 has 13 residues. The DNA for the CDR3 is TGTGCCAGCAGCCTTCAGGGGGCGAATGAGCAGTTCTTC. Its protein product is CASSLQGANEQFF.

This clonotype was detected ten times or more. The J gene is TRBJ2-6, the V gene TRBV5-1; D is undetermined. CDR1 and CDR2 (germline): SGHRS, YFSETQ. Trimming shortened V by 4 bases and J by 0 bases, and 11 bases separated the two germline ends. The CDR3 is 16 amino acids. CDR3 amino acids: CASSPGESSGANVLTF. CDR3 DNA sequence: TGCGCCAGCAGCCCGGGTGAGAGCTCTGGGGCCAACGTCCTGACTTTC.

This clonotype was seen at least ten times. The CDR3, as DNA: TGTGCCAGCAGTGAGGGGCCTCCCCTATATTTT. This sequence encodes CASSEGPPLYF. The chain links TRBV2 to TRBJ1-3, with D possibly being TRBD1 (5 bases). Germline V lookup: CDR1 SNHLY, CDR2 FYNNEI. The length of the CDR3 is 11 residues. The V gene lost 3 bases and the J gene lost 14 bases, with 11 bases spanning the gap.

In its sample, this clonotype was seen many times. V is TRBV5-1 and J is TRBJ2-3; 11 nucleotides agree with TRBD2. Trimming at V came to 3 bases and at J to 4 bases, leaving 7 bases not matched to a gene. The CDR3 totals 16 residues. Germline V lookup: CDR1 SGHRS, CDR2 YFSETQ. The CDR3 here is CASSSLAGGASDTQYF. CDR3 sequence (DNA): TGCGCCAGCAGCTCTCTAGCGGGAGGAGCGTCAGATACGCAGTATTTT.

This clonotype was counted at least ten times. The CDR3 region has the DNA TGTGCCATCAGTGAGTTAGCGGGAGTGAATGAGCAGTACTTC. Amino acid sequence: CAISELAGVNEQYF. The V call is TRBV10-3, the J call TRBJ2-7, with 9 bases that match TRBD2. Germline assignment: CDR1 ENHRY and CDR2 SYGVKD. The CDR3 extends over 14 amino acids. The V gene end was trimmed by 1 base and the J gene end by 7 bases; junction bases not matched to a gene: 5.

This clonotype was counted ten times or more. The chain joins TRBV11-2 to TRBJ2-1, with D uncertain. Trimming pared 0 bases from V and 7 bases from J, leaving 4 bases between. The CDR3 contains 12 residues. Germline-derived CDR1 and CDR2 are SGHAT and FQNNGV. CDR3 DNA: TGTGCCAGCAGCTTAGATTTTAATGAGCAGTTCTTC. Its protein product is CASSLDFNEQFF.

This clonotype showed up many times. The chain has TRBV7-3 and TRBJ2-3, with D uncertain. The V end lost 5 bases, the J end lost 2 bases, and 8 bases lay between the germline ends. In germline, CDR1 is SGHTA, CDR2 FQGTGA. The CDR3 is 13 residues long. The CDR3 nucleotides read TGTGCCAGCAGCCTCGACATCACAGATACGCAGTATTTT. It specifies CASSLDITDTQYF.

This clonotype showed up many times. J is TRBJ2-1 and V is TRBV9; no clear D. The CDR3 is made up of 14 amino acids. Trimming removed 0 bases from V and 7 bases from J, with 11 bases in between. Germline V gene data show CDR1 as SGDLS and CDR2 as YYNGEE. CDR3 amino acids: CASSVGWKNNEQFF. CDR3 DNA: TGTGCCAGCAGCGTAGGGTGGAAGAATAATGAGCAGTTCTTC.

This clonotype appeared many times. The rearrangement joins TRBV7-2 to TRBJ2-3; perhaps TRBD1 as D (5 bases). CDR3 length: 15 residues. Trimming left V 1 base short and J 6 bases short, with 14 bases between. Per germline, CDR1 SGHTA and CDR2 FQGNSA. CDR3 in DNA: TGTGCCAGCAGCTTAGGGCCAGGGTTTGTCGATACGCAGTATTTT. It yields the protein CASSLGPGFVDTQYF.